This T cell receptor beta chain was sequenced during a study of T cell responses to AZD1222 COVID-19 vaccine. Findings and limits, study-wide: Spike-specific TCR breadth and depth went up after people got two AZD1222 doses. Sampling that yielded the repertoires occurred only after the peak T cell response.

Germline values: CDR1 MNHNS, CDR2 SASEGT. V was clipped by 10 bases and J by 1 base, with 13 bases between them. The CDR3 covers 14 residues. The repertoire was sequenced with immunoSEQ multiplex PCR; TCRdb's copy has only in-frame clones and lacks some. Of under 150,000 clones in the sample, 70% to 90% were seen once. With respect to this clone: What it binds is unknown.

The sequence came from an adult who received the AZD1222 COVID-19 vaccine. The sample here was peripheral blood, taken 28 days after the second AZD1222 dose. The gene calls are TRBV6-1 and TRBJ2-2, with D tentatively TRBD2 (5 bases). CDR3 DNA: TGTGCCACCCGTGAACTAGGGAACACCGGGGAGCTGTTTTTT. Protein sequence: CATRELGNTGELFF.